Following are 24 T cell receptor beta chains from one sample sequenced in a study of T cell changes during pregnancy in multiple sclerosis (dated 2019 in TCRdb). Library preparation used the immunoSEQ multiplex PCR assay. Held by TCRdb, this immuneACCESS table contains in-frame sequences only and omits some clones. Under half of the omission traces to an unresolved V gene where checked; the cause of the rest is unknown. The table for this sample lists about 40,000 clones; 92% of them were counted only once. The ten biggest clones cover roughly 13% of the sample. This specimen was CD8+ T cells from peripheral blood mononuclear cells, taken in the first trimester of pregnancy. The receptor set was obtained from a female donor with multiple sclerosis, enrolled in a pregnancy study.

The V and J genes are TRBV9 and TRBJ2-1, with D uncertain. Germline assignment: CDR1 SGDLS and CDR2 YYNGEE. The CDR3 has 13 amino acids. V was shortened by 0 bases and J by 9 bases, with 10 bases between the two germline ends. CDR3 loop: CASSVAVSLEQFF. Here the CDR3 DNA reads TGTGCCAGCAGCGTAGCCGTATCACTTGAGCAGTTCTTC.

V usage is TRBV4-1 and J usage is TRBJ2-5, with a tentative D call TRBD2 (6 bases). The germline V gene has CDR1 MGHRA and CDR2 YSYEKL. Trimming removed 0 bases from V and 1 base from J, with 15 bases in between. The CDR3 runs to 17 residues. CDR3 DNA: TGCGCCAGCAGCCAAGATCCGGCTGGGACTTTCCAAGAGACCCAGTACTTC. This sequence encodes CASSQDPAGTFQETQYF.

The V and J genes are TRBV27 and TRBJ2-7; 9 bases are a match to TRBD2. From germline, CDR1 is MNHEY and CDR2 SMNVEV (reference sequence). CDR3 size: 15 residues. With V trimmed by 3 bases and J by 4 bases, 7 bases remained unmatched. The CDR3 DNA reads TGTGCCAGCAGTTTTAGTCTAGCGGGGTTTTACGAGCAGTACTTC. As protein: CASSFSLAGFYEQYF.

The J gene is TRBJ2-1, the V gene TRBV15; D is unresolved. The germline CDR1 and CDR2 sequences are LNHNV and YYDKDF (reference sequence). CDR3 length: 14 residues. Trimming cost V 3 bases and J 7 bases, with 13 bases left between them. CDR3 nucleotides: TGTGCCACCAGCAGGACCCTAGAGTCGAATGAGCAGTTCTTC. It is translated as CATSRTLESNEQFF. Supplemented by reference TRBV15 and TRBJ2-1, the full variable domain reads DAMVIQNPRYQVTQFGKPVTLSCSQTLNHNVMYWYQQKSSQAPKLLFHYYDKDFNNEADTPDNFQSRRPNTSFCFLDIRSPGLGDTAMYLCATSRTLESNEQFFGPGTRLTVL.

The V call is TRBV19, the J call TRBJ1-2; no firm D call. Trimming removed 5 bases at V and 5 bases at J, with 9 bases between. The germline V gene encodes CDR1 LNHDA and CDR2 SQIVND (reference sequence). This CDR3 has 12 amino acids. In DNA, the CDR3 is TGTGCCAGTAGTCCCGAGGGATATGGCTACACCTTC. Its translation is CASSPEGYGYTF. Drawing the rest from reference TRBV19 and TRBJ1-2, the complete variable domain is DGGITQSPKYLFRKEGQNVTLSCEQNLNHDAMYWYRQDPGQGLRLIYYSQIVNDFQKGDIAEGYSVSREKKESFPLTVTSAQKNPTAFYLCASSPEGYGYTFGSGTRLTVV.

The chain employs TRBV9 and TRBJ2-1; D perhaps matches TRBD2 (7 bases). V was cut by 0 bases and J by 0 bases, with 22 bases left in between. CDR1 is SGDLS, CDR2 YYNGEE, per germline. This CDR3 region has 20 residues. The CDR3 nucleotides are TGTGCCAGCAGCGTAGCTCGAGGGGGGGCCTCAAGTTCCTCCTACAATGAGCAGTTCTTC. As protein: CASSVARGGASSSSYNEQFF. The variable domain in full, with the rest retrieved from reference TRBV9 and TRBJ2-1, is DSGVTQTPKHLITATGQRVTLRCSPRSGDLSVYWYQQSLDQGLQFLIQYYNGEERAKGNILERFSAQQFPDLHSELNLSSLELGDSALYFCASSVARGGASSSSYNEQFFGPGTRLTVL.

The genes are TRBV7-6 and TRBJ2-3; 7 positions match TRBD1. Germline-derived CDR1 and CDR2 are SGHVS and FNYEAQ. V trimming: 3 bases; J trimming: 0 bases; junction bases outside the gene matches: 3. The length of the CDR3 is 15 residues. The CDR3 region is CASSLAGGSTDTQYF. As DNA, the CDR3 is TGTGCCAGCAGCTTGGCAGGGGGAAGCACAGATACGCAGTATTTT.

The chain uses TRBV10-2 and TRBJ2-7, with 7 bases aligning to TRBD2. CDR1 and CDR2 (germline): WSHSY, SAAADI. The J segment lost 4 bases and the V segment lost 4 bases, leaving 7 bases of the junction unmatched. CDR3 length: 14 amino acids. The CDR3 is CASSGGGGWYEQYF. In DNA, the CDR3 is TGCGCCAGCAGTGGTGGGGGGGGATGGTACGAGCAGTACTTC.

The V gene is TRBV10-1, the J gene TRBJ1-1, with D hard to call. The CDR3 is 13 residues long. CDR1 is WNHNN, CDR2 SYGVQD, per germline (reference sequence). Trimming cost V 0 bases and J 6 bases, with 8 bases left between them. The CDR3 region has the DNA TGCGCCAGCAGTGAGTCGAGTGCCTCTGAAGCTTTCTTT. This codes for CASSESSASEAFF.

The V and J genes are TRBV2 and TRBJ2-5, with 8 bases lining up with TRBD1. Trimming cost V 6 bases and J 5 bases; bases outside gene matches: 5. Germline CDR1 and CDR2: SNHLY and FYNNEI. CDR3 size: 13 residues. CDR3 sequence reads: CASRPQGDETQYF. Written as DNA, the CDR3 is TGTGCCAGCAGGCCACAGGGGGACGAGACCCAGTACTTC.

The chain has TRBV11-2 and TRBJ2-3, with 10 nucleotides matching TRBD2. The germline gives CDR1 SGHAT, CDR2 FQNNGV. CDR3 length: 16 amino acids. The V and J ends lost 5 bases and 3 bases, in that order; junction bases with no gene match: 8. CDR3 amino acids: CASSPFPSGGTDTQYF. In DNA, the CDR3 is TGTGCCAGCAGCCCCTTCCCTAGCGGGGGTACAGATACGCAGTATTTT.

The V gene is TRBV16, the J gene TRBJ1-1; 9 bases align to TRBD1. With V trimmed by 3 bases and J by 5 bases, 4 bases remained unmatched. Germline loops: CDR1 KGHSY, CDR2 FQNENV. The CDR3 has 14 amino acids. The CDR3 loop reads CASSQTGGGTEAFF. DNA of the CDR3: TGTGCCAGCAGCCAGACAGGGGGTGGAACTGAAGCTTTCTTT.

The rearrangement uses TRBV5-1 and TRBJ2-5; TRBD1 agrees at 8 bases. The CDR3 covers 18 residues. Germline trimming cut 0 bases from V and 2 bases from J; bases unmatched to any gene: 12. The V gene's germline CDR1 is SGHRS and CDR2 YFSETQ. CDR3 in amino acids: CASSLAFPWDRQQETQYF. The CDR3 bases are TGCGCCAGCAGCTTGGCCTTCCCCTGGGACAGGCAACAAGAGACCCAGTACTTC.

The gene calls are TRBV7-6 and TRBJ1-4; 7 nucleotides align to TRBD1. The CDR3 covers 13 residues. Germline V CDR1 and CDR2: SGHVS, FNYEAQ. As DNA, the CDR3 is TGTGCGACCACAGGGGAGGCTAATGAAAAACTGTTTTTT. This codes for CATTGEANEKLFF.

The chain is built from TRBV7-8 and TRBJ1-1; TRBD1 is a possible D gene (5 bases). The CDR3 is 12 amino acids. Trimming shortened V by 8 bases and J by 4 bases, and 11 bases separated the two germline ends. CDR1 and CDR2 from the germline V gene are SGHVS and FQNEAQ. CDR3 region: CASGQGGTEAFF. CDR3 nucleotide sequence: TGTGCCAGCGGGCAGGGTGGCACTGAAGCTTTCTTT.

V gene TRBV28 combines with J gene TRBJ1-1; tentatively, D is TRBD1 (5 bases). CDR3 length equals 16 residues. The V gene's germline CDR1 is MDHEN and CDR2 SYDVKM. Trimming left V 5 bases short and J 4 bases short, with 20 bases between. The DNA for the CDR3 is TGTGCCAGCAGTGTACGATGGAACAGGACACCCACTGAAGCTTTCTTT. Translating it yields CASSVRWNRTPTEAFF.

The chain couples TRBV30 to TRBJ2-3; 10 bases are a match to TRBD2. The junction had 5 bases not matched to a gene; V was cut back by 7 bases and J by 4 bases. The CDR3 totals 13 residues. Germline assignment: CDR1 GTSNPN and CDR2 SVGIG (reference sequence). This chain's CDR3 is CASQRGGPDTQYF. The CDR3 DNA sequence: TGTGCCTCACAGCGGGGGGGCCCAGATACGCAGTATTTT.

The CDR3 bases are TGTGCCAGCATTGAGTATAGCGGGGGGAGCACAGATACGCAGTATTTT. Its protein product is CASIEYSGGSTDTQYF. This rearrangement joins TRBV6-1 to TRBJ2-3; 10 nucleotides line up with TRBD2. This CDR3 spans 16 amino acids. Germline assignment: CDR1 MNHNS and CDR2 SASEGT. V was clipped by 7 bases and J by 0 bases; unmatched bases: 7.

This clone appeared a single time. J is TRBJ1-1 and V is TRBV4-1; D not certain. The V gene lost 4 bases and the J gene lost 3 bases, with 15 bases spanning the gap. The CDR3 consists of 15 residues. Germline assignment: CDR1 MGHRA and CDR2 YSYEKL. DNA for the CDR3: TGCGCCAGCAGCCTGACACCTCCAGGCGACACTGAAGCTTTCTTT. Its translation: CASSLTPPGDTEAFF.

The chain couples TRBV7-6 to TRBJ1-4; D possibly corresponds to TRBD1 (5 bases). Germline V CDR1 and CDR2: SGHVS, FNYEAQ. Trimming removed 2 bases from V and 2 bases from J, with 12 bases in between. CDR3 length: 16 amino acids. The CDR3 region is CASSLFLRDTNEKLFF. The CDR3 DNA follows: TGTGCCAGCAGCTTATTTCTCAGGGATACTAATGAAAAACTGTTTTTT.

This chain connects TRBV6-4 to TRBJ2-2; D is unclear. The CDR3 is 13 residues long. Trimming cost V 4 bases and J 3 bases, with 6 bases left between them. In germline, CDR1 is MRHNA, CDR2 SNTAGT. DNA of the CDR3: TGTGCCAGCAGTGGTCAGGACACCGGGGAGCTGTTTTTT. Translated: CASSGQDTGELFF.

V gene TRBV5-6 combines with J gene TRBJ2-3; D may be TRBD2 (7 bases). Germline lookup yields CDR1 SGHDT and CDR2 YYEEEE. The V end lost 2 bases, the J end lost 4 bases, and 20 bases lay between the germline ends. The CDR3 is made up of 17 amino acids. The CDR3 spells CASSFKGGALGSDTQYF. CDR3 bases: TGTGCCAGCAGCTTTAAGGGGGGGGCCCTTGGTTCAGATACGCAGTATTTT. Supplemented by reference TRBV5-6 and TRBJ2-3, the full variable domain reads DAGVTQSPTHLIKTRGQQVTLRCSPKSGHDTVSWYQQALGQGPQFIFQYYEEEERQRGNFPDRFSGHQFPNYSSELNVNALLLGDSALYLCASSFKGGALGSDTQYFGPGTRLTVL.

V gene TRBV5-6 combines with J gene TRBJ2-7; D is possibly TRBD1 (6 bases). Germline V CDR1 and CDR2: SGHDT, YYEEEE. The ends were cut back, 5 bases at V and 6 bases at J, with 24 bases in the middle. The CDR3 length is 16 residues. CDR3 bases: TGTGCCAGCAGATTTTCCGGGACCACAGGGAGCGGCGAGCAGTACTTC. It yields the protein CASRFSGTTGSGEQYF.

The CDR3 protein is CASSMGSGGHYEQYF. The CDR3 DNA reads as TGTGCCAGTAGTATGGGGTCAGGGGGCCACTACGAGCAGTACTTC. This chain connects TRBV19 to TRBJ2-7; 8 nucleotides match TRBD1. Germline V gives CDR1 LNHDA, CDR2 SQIVND (reference sequence). The CDR3 has 15 amino acids. The trim removed 3 bases at V and 3 bases at J, leaving 7 bases unmatched.